What follows describes a single T cell receptor (beta chain). The target antigen is unknown. The source of the sample is a study of T cells expressing NK-cell markers. Study as a whole: In the group of eight sequenced donors, seven were HCMV-seropositive and one was seronegative. Whole-study results and caveats: The CD3+CD56-NKG2C+ fraction was also led by these clonotypes in a few donors.

Reprocessing the 5' RACE reads, TCRdb reports a single entry for every CDR3 protein and omits DNA. The table lists about 460,000 distinct CDR3 sequences. This CDR3 region has 17 residues. The germline CDR1 and CDR2 sequences are MGHRA and YSYEKL. Sequencing was carried out using blood T cells: a sorted CD56 or NKG2C T cell subset, CD4+ or CD8+ T cells, or bulk PBMC T cells (not recorded which). This receptor was taken from a woman between 50 and 59 years old in good health. The chain joins TRBV4-1 to TRBJ2-1; the D call from TCRdb, TRBD2, cannot be confirmed without DNA. This chain's CDR3 is CASSRIVTSVSYNEQFF.